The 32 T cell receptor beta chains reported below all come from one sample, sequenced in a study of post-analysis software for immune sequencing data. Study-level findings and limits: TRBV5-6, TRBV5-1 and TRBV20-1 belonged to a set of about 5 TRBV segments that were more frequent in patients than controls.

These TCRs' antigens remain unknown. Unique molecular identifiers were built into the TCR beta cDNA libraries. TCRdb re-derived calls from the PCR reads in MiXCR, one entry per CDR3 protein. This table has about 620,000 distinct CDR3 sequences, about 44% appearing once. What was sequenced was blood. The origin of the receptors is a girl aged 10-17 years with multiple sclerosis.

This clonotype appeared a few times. CDR3 in amino acids: CASGGDRGYNEQFF. The CDR3 bases are TGTGCCAGCGGAGGTGACAGGGGGTACAATGAGCAGTTCTTC. This rearrangement joins TRBV5-6 to TRBJ2-1, with TRBD1 matching 9 bases. This CDR3 spans 14 amino acids. Germline assignment: CDR1 SGHDT and CDR2 YYEEEE. V shed 7 bases, J shed 4 bases, and the junction held 6 bases outside the gene matches.

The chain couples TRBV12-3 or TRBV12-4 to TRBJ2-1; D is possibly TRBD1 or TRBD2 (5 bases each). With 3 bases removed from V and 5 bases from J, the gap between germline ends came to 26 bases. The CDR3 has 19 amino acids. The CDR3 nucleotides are TGTGCCAGCAGTTTTGTGGGGACCAACCACGTGCGCCCTAACAATGAGCAGTTCTTC. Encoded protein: CASSFVGTNHVRPNNEQFF.

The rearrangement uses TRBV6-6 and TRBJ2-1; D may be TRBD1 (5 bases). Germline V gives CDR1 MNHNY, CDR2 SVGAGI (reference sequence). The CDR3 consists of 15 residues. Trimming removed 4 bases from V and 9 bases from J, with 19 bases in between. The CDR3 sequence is CASSSPILQGFEQFF. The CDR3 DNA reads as TGTGCCAGCAGTTCCCCAATTCTCCAGGGTTTTGAGCAGTTCTTC.

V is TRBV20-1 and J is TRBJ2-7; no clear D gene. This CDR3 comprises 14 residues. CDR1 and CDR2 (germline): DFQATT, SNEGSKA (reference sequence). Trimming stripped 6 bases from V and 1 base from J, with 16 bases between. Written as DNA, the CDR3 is TGCAGTGCCCTCCGGGCAGCGAAGTCCTACGAGCAGTACTTC. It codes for CSALRAAKSYEQYF.

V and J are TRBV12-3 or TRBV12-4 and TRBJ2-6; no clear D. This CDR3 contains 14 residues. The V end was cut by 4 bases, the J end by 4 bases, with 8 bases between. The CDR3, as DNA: TGTGCCAGCAGTTACCTCGGGGGGGCCAACGTCCTGACTTTC. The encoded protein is CASSYLGGANVLTF.

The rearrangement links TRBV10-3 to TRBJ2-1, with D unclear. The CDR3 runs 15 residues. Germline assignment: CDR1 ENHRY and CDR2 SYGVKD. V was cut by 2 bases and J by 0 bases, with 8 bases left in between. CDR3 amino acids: CAISEGLSSYNEQFF. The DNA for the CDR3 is TGTGCCATCAGTGAGGGGCTGAGCTCCTACAATGAGCAGTTCTTC.

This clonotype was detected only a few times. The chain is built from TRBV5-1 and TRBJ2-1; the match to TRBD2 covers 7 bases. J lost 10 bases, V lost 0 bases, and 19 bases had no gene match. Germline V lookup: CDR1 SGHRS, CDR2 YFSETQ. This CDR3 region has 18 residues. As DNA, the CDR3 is TGCGCCAGCAGCTTGGTCACAGGCGGGGGAGGCCGGGGACGAGAGCAGTTCTTC. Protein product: CASSLVTGGGGRGREQFF.

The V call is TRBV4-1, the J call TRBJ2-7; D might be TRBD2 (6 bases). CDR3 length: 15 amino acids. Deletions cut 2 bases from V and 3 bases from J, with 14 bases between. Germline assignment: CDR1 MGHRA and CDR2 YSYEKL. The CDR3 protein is CASSQYGTAVYEQYF. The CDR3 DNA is TGCGCCAGCAGCCAATACGGGACTGCAGTCTACGAGCAGTACTTC.

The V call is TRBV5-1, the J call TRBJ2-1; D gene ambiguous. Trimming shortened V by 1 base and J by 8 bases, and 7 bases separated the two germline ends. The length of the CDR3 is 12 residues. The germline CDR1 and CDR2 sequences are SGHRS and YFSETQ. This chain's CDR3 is CASSLILDEQFF. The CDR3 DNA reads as TGCGCCAGCAGCTTGATCCTGGATGAGCAGTTCTTC.

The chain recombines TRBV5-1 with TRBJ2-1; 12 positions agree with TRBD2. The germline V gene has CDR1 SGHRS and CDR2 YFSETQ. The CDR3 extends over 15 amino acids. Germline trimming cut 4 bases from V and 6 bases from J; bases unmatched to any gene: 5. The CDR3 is CASSPSGGARNEQFF. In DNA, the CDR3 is TGCGCCAGCAGCCCTAGCGGGGGGGCTCGCAATGAGCAGTTCTTC.

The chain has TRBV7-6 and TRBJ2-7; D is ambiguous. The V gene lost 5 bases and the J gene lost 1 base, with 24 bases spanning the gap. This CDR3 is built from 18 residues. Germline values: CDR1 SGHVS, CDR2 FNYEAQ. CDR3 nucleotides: TGTGCCAGCAGCCCCCCGCTCTGGCAGCCAACCCCATCCTACGAGCAGTACTTC. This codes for CASSPPLWQPTPSYEQYF. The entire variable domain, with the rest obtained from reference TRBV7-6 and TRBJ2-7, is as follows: GAGVSQSPRYKVTKRGQDVALRCDPISGHVSLYWYRQALGQGPEFLTYFNYEAQQDKSGLPNDRFSAERPEGSISTLTIQRTEQRDSAMYRCASSPPLWQPTPSYEQYFGPGTRLTVT.

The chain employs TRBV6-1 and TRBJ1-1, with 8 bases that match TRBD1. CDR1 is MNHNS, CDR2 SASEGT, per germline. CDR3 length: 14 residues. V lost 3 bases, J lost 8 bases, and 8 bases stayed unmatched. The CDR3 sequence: CASSEPRRQGEAFF. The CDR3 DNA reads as TGTGCCAGCAGTGAGCCCCGTAGACAGGGGGAAGCTTTCTTT.

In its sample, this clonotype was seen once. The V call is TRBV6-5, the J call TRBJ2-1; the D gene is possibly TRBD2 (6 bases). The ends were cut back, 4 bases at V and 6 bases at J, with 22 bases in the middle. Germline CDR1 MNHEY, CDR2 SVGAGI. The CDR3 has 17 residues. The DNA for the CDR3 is TGTGCCAGCAGTTGGGGGGACCACCGGCTGGTGGGCAATGAGCAGTTCTTC. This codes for CASSWGDHRLVGNEQFF.

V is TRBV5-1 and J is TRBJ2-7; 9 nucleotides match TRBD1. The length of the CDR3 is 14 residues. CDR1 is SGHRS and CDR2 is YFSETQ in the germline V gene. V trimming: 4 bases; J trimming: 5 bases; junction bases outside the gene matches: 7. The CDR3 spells CASSPKQGAHEQYF. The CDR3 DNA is TGCGCCAGCAGCCCTAAACAGGGGGCCCACGAGCAGTACTTC.

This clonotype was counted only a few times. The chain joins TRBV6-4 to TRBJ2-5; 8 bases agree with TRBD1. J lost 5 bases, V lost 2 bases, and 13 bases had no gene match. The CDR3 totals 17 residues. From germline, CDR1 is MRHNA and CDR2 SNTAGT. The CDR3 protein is CASSDTYEQGGAETQYF. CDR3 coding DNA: TGTGCCAGCAGTGACACCTACGAACAGGGGGGCGCGGAGACCCAGTACTTC.

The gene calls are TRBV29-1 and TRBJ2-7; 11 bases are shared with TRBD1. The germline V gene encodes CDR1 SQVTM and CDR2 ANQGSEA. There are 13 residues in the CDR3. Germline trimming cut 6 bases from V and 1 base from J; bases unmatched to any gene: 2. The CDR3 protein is CSVRDRGSYEQYF. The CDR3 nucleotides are TGCAGCGTCCGGGACAGGGGGTCCTACGAGCAGTACTTC.

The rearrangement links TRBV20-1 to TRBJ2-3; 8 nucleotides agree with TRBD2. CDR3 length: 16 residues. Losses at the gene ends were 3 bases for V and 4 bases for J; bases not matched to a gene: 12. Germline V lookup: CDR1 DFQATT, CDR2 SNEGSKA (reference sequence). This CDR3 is CSASETRGGLSDTQYF. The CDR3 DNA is TGCAGTGCTAGTGAGACCCGCGGGGGGTTGTCAGATACGCAGTATTTT.

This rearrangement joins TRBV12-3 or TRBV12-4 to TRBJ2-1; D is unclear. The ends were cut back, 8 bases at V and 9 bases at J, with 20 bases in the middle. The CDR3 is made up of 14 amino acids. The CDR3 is CASLARARGGEQFF. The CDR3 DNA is TGTGCCAGCTTGGCCCGAGCTCGTGGCGGTGAGCAGTTCTTC.

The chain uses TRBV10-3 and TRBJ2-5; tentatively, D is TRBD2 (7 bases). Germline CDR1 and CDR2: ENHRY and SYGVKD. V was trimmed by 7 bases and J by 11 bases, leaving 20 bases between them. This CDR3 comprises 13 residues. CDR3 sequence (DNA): TGTGCCATCAATTGGGGGGGCAGGAATGAGCAGTACTTC. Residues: CAINWGGRNEQYF.

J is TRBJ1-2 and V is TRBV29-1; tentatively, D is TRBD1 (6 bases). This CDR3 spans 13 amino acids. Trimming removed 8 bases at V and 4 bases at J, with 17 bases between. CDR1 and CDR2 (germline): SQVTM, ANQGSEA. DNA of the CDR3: TGCAGCTCTGAGGGGGGCTACTCCTATGGCTACACCTTC. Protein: CSSEGGYSYGYTF.

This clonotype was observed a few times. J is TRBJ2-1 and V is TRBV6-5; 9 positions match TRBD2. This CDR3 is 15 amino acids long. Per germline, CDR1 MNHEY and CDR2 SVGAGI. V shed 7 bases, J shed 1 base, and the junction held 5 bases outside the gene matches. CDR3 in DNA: TGTGCCAGCACCCTTAGCGGGGGATCCTACAATGAGCAGTTCTTC. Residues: CASTLSGGSYNEQFF.

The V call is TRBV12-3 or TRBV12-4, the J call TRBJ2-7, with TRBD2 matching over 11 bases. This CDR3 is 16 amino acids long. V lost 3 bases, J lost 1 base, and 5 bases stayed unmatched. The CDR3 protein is CASSFTGTSGSYEQYF. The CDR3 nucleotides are TGTGCCAGCAGTTTCACCGGGACTAGCGGATCCTACGAGCAGTACTTC.

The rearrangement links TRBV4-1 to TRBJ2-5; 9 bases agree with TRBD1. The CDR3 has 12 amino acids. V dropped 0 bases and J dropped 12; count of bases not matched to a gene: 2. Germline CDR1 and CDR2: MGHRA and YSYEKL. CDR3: CASSQEGQGKYF. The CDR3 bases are TGCGCCAGCAGCCAAGAAGGACAGGGGAAGTACTTC.

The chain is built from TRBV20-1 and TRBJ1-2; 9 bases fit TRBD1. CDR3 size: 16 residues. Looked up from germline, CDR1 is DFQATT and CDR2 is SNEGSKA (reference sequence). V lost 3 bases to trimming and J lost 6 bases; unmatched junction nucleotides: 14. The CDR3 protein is CSASRARGQGGDGYTF. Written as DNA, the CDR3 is TGCAGTGCTAGTAGGGCGCGGGGACAGGGAGGAGATGGCTACACCTTC.

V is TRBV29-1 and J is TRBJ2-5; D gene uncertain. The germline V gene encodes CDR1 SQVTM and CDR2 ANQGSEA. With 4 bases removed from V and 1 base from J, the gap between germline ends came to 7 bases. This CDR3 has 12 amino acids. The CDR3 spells CSVAGSQETQYF. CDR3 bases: TGCAGCGTTGCCGGTTCCCAAGAGACCCAGTACTTC.

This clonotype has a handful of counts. The CDR3 here is CASTHTSGTSRNEQFF. In DNA form, the CDR3 reads TGTGCCAGCACTCACACCTCCGGGACTAGTCGCAATGAGCAGTTCTTC. The J gene is TRBJ2-1, the V gene TRBV6-5; 8 positions agree with TRBD2. The trim removed 7 bases at V and 6 bases at J, leaving 14 bases unmatched. The germline gives CDR1 MNHEY, CDR2 SVGAGI. The CDR3 contains 16 residues.

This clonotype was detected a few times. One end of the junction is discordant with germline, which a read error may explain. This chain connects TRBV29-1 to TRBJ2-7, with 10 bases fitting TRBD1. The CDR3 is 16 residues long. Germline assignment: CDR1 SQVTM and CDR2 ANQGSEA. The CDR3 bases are TGCAGCGCCCAGGGACAGGGGACCTCCGACGGGTACGGGCAGTACTTC. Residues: CSAQGQGTSDGYGQYF.

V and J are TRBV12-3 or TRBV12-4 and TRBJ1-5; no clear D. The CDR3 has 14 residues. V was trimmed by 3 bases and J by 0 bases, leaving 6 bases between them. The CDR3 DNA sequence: TGTGCCAGCAGTTTTACAGATAGCAATCAGCCCCAGCATTTT. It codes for CASSFTDSNQPQHF.

DNA of the CDR3: TGTGCCAGCAGCCCTAGTCGGGGGTTTAGCGAGCAGTACTTC. Translation: CASSPSRGFSEQYF. The chain is built from TRBV7-8 and TRBJ2-7, with D possibly TRBD2 on 6 matching bases. There are 14 residues in the CDR3. V gave up 5 bases and J gave up 6 bases, with 17 bases separating them. Germline-derived CDR1 and CDR2 are SGHVS and FQNEAQ.

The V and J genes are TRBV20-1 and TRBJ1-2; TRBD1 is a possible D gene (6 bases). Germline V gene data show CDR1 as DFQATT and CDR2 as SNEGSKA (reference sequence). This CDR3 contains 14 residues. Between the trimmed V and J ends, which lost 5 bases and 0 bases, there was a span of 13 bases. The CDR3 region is CSAARQATNYGYTF. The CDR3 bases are TGCAGTGCTGCCAGACAGGCTACTAACTATGGCTACACCTTC.

This CDR3 is CASSLAGTGVKETQYF. The CDR3 DNA follows: TGTGCCAGCAGCTTAGCGGGGACAGGGGTAAAAGAGACCCAGTACTTC. The gene calls are TRBV7-2 and TRBJ2-5, with 10 bases aligning to TRBD1. Trimming at V came to 0 bases and at J to 3 bases, leaving 4 bases not matched to a gene. Germline CDR1 reads SGHTA; CDR2 reads FQGNSA. CDR3 length: 16 amino acids. Using reference TRBV7-2 and TRBJ2-5 for the parts outside the CDR3, the full variable domain is GAGVSQSPSNKVTEKGKDVELRCDPISGHTALYWYRQSLGQGLEFLIYFQGNSAPDKSGLPSDRFSAERTGGSVSTLTIQRTQQEDSAVYLCASSLAGTGVKETQYFGPGTRLLVL.

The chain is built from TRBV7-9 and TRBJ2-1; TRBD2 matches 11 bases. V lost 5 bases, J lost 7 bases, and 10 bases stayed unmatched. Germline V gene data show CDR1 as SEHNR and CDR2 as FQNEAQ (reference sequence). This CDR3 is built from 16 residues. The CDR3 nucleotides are TGTGCCAGCAGCCCCGGGACTAGCGGATCCTGGAATGAGCAGTTCTTC. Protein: CASSPGTSGSWNEQFF. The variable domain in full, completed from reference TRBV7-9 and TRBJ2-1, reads DTGVSQNPRHKITKRGQNVTFRCDPISEHNRLYWYRQTLGQGPEFLTYFQNEAQLEKSRLLSDRFSAERPKGSFSTLEIQRTEQGDSAMYLCASSPGTSGSWNEQFFGPGTRLTVL.